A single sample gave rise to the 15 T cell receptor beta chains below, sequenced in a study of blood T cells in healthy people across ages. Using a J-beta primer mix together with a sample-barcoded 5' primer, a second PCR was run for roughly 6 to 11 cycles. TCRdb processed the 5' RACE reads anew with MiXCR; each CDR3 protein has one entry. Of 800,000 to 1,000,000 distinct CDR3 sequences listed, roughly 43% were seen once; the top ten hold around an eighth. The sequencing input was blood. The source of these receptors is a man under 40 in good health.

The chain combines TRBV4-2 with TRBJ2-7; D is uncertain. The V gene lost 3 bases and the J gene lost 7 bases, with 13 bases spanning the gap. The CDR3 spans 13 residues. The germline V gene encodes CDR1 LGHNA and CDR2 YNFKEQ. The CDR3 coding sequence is TGTGCCAGCAGCCAGGCGTCAGATTATGAGCAGTACTTC. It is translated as CASSQASDYEQYF.

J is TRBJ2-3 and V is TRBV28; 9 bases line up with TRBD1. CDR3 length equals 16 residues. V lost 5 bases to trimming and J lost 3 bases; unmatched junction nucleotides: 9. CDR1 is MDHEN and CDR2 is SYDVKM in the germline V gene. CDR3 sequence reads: CASSGPTGGLTDTQYF. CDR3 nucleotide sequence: TGTGCCAGCAGTGGCCCGACAGGGGGGTTGACAGATACGCAGTATTTT.

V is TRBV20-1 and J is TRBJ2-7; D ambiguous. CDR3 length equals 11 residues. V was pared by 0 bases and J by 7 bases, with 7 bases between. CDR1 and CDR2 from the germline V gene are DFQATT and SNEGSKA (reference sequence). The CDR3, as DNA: TGCAGTGCTAGAGATCTCTATGAGCAGTACTTC. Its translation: CSARDLYEQYF.

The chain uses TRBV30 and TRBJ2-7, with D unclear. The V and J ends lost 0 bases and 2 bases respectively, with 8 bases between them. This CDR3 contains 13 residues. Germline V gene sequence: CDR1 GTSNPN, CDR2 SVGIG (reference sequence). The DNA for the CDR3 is TGTGCCTGGAGTGTACGGAATCCCTACGAGCAGTACTTC. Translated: CAWSVRNPYEQYF.

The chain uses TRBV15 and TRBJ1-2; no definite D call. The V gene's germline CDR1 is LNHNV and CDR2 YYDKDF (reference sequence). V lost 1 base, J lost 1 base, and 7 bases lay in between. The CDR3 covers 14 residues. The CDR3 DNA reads TGTGCCACCAGCAGAGCCCTCGGTAACTATGGCTACACCTTC. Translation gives CATSRALGNYGYTF.

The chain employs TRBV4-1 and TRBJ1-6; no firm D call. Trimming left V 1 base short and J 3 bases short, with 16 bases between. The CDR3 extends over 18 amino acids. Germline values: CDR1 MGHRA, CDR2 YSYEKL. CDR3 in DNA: TGCGCCAGCAGCCAAGTAGGTCCGGGGTGGGACTATAATTCACCCCTCCACTTT. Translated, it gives CASSQVGPGWDYNSPLHF.

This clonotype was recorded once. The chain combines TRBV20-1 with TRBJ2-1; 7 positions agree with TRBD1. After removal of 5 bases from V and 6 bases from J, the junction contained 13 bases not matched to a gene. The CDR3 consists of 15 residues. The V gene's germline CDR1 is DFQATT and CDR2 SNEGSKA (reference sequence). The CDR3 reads CSASGTAGTINEQFF. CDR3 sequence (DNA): TGCAGTGCTTCCGGGACAGCCGGGACAATCAATGAGCAGTTCTTC.

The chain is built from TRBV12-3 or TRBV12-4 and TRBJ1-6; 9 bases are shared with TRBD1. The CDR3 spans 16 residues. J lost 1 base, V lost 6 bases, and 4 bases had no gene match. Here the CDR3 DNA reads TGTGCCAGCAGCCTCGGACAGGGGTCCTATAATTCACCCCTCCACTTT. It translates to CASSLGQGSYNSPLHF.

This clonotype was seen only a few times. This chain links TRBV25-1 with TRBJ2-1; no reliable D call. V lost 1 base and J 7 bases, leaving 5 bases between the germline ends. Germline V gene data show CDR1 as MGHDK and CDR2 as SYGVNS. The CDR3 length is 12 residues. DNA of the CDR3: TGTGCCAGCAGTGAATCCGGGAATGAGCAGTTCTTC. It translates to CASSESGNEQFF.

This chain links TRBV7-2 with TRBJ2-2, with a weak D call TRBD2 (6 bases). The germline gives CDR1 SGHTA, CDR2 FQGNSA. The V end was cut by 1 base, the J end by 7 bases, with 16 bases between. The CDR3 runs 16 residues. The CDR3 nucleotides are TGTGCCAGCAGCTTAGTAGCGGTTCGGGATGGCGGGGAGCTGTTTTTT. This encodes CASSLVAVRDGGELFF.

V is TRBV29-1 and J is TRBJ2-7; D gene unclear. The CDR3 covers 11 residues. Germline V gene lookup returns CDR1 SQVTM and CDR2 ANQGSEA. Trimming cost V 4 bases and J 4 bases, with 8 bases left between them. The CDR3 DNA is TGCAGCGTTGTAACTCCGTACGAGCAGTACTTC. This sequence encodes CSVVTPYEQYF.

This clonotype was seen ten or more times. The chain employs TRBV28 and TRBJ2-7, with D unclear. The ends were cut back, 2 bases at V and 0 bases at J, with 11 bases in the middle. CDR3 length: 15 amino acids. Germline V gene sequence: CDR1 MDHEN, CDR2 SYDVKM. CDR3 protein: CASSLDTRSSYEQYF. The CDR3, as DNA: TGTGCCAGCAGTTTAGACACGCGGAGCTCCTACGAGCAGTACTTC. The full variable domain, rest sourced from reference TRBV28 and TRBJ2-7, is DVKVTQSSRYLVKRTGEKVFLECVQDMDHENMFWYRQDPGLGLRLIYFSYDVKMKEKGDIPEGYSVSREKKERFSLILESASTNQTSMYLCASSLDTRSSYEQYFGPGTRLTVT.

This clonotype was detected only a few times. The DNA for the CDR3 is TGTGCCACCAAAAGAGGTAGCACAGATACGCAGTATTTT. Its protein product is CATKRGSTDTQYF. This rearrangement joins TRBV25-1 to TRBJ2-3; D is unclear. The CDR3 has 13 residues. V was cut by 10 bases and J by 0 bases, with 11 bases left in between. The V gene's germline CDR1 is MGHDK and CDR2 SYGVNS. Filled out from reference TRBV25-1 and TRBJ2-3, the complete variable domain reads EADIYQTPRYLVIGTGKKITLECSQTMGHDKMYWYQQDPGMELHLIHYSYGVNSTEKGDLSSESTVSRIRTEHFPLTLESARPSHTSQYLCATKRGSTDTQYFGPGTRLTVL.

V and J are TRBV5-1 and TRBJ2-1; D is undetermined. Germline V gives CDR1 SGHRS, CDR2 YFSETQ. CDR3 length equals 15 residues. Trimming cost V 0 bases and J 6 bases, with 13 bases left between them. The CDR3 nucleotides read TGCGCCAGCAGCTTGGAGATAGGGAAGGGCAATGAGCAGTTCTTC. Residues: CASSLEIGKGNEQFF.

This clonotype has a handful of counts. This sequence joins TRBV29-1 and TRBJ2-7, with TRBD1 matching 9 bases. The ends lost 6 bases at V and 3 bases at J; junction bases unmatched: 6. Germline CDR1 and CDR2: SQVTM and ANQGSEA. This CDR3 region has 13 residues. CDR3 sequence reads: CSVPGQGDYEQYF. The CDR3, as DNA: TGCAGCGTCCCGGGACAGGGAGACTACGAGCAGTACTTC.